Listed below are T cell receptor beta chains from one sample, sequenced in a study of cytomegalovirus exposure and HLA in healthy donors. Method: immunoSEQ multiplex PCR; TCRdb's copy keeps in-frame clones and lacks some. The sample gives 95,000 to 150,000 clones, approximately 80% of which show up once; about 5.8% is in the top ten. Material: PBMCs. The receptor set was obtained from a man between 18 and 29 years old in good health and CMV-seropositive. The CDR3 runs from the conserved cysteine through the conserved F or W. A D gene is named only where the DNA matches it firmly. For some rows the clone size is stated as once, few or many, or as a class when expanded; others skip it.

cdr3_length	clone_size	d_call	v_call	j_call	cdr3_aa	cdr3_nt
14	few	TRBD1	TRBV7-9	TRBJ2-3	CASGTTGSTDTQYF	TGTGCCAGCGGAACGACAGGGAGCACAGATACGCAGTATTTT
15	few	TRBD2	TRBV7-3	TRBJ2-1	CASSQGLAVYNEQFF	TGTGCCAGCAGCCAAGGACTAGCGGTCTACAATGAGCAGTTCTTC
17	few	-	TRBV4-2	TRBJ2-5	CASSPSSYSTGQETQYF	TGTGCCAGCAGCCCATCATCCTACAGTACAGGACAAGAGACCCAGTACTTC
13	-	-	TRBV9	TRBJ1-1	CASSGSGGTEAFF	TGTGCCAGCAGCGGTAGTGGAGGCACTGAAGCTTTCTTT
16	-	-	TRBV28	TRBJ2-1	CASSYGNDFGQDEQFF	TGTGCCAGCAGTTACGGAAACGACTTTGGCCAAGATGAGCAGTTCTTC
15	few	TRBD1	TRBV4-1	TRBJ1-1	CASSLSTGVNTEAFF	TGCGCCAGCAGCCTCTCGACAGGGGTGAACACTGAAGCTTTCTTT
13	-	-	TRBV9	TRBJ1-6	CASSVTGGSPLHF	TGTGCCAGCAGCGTCACGGGGGGCTCACCCCTCCACTTT
15	-	TRBD1	TRBV28	TRBJ2-7	CASSLPGQGVYEQYF	TGTGCCAGCAGTTTGCCGGGACAGGGGGTCTACGAGCAGTACTTC
10	-	-	TRBV20-1	TRBJ1-1	CSARDSEAFF	TGCAGTGCTAGAGACAGTGAAGCTTTCTTT
16	few	TRBD2	TRBV29-1	TRBJ2-1	CSVTRLAGATYNEQFF	TGCAGCGTCACGAGGTTAGCGGGAGCCACCTACAATGAGCAGTTCTTC
14	-	TRBD1	TRBV29-1	TRBJ1-2	CSVELSGTGYGYTF	TGCAGCGTTGAACTTTCCGGGACAGGGTATGGCTACACCTTC
12	-	-	TRBV10-3	TRBJ2-7	CATGFRDYEQYF	TGTGCCACAGGGTTTAGGGACTACGAGCAGTACTTC
16	-	TRBD2	TRBV10-1	TRBJ2-3	CASSLTSGALTDTQYF	TGCGCCAGCAGCCTTACTAGCGGGGCCCTCACAGATACGCAGTATTTT
14	-	TRBD1	TRBV27	TRBJ1-6	CASQRTGSPAPLHF	TGTGCCAGCCAAAGGACAGGGTCTCCGGCACCCCTCCACTTT
15	-	-	TRBV27	TRBJ2-7	CASSPWGGGGYEQYF	TGTGCCAGCAGTCCTTGGGGAGGGGGGGGCTACGAGCAGTACTTC
14	-	TRBD2	TRBV11-2	TRBJ2-7	CASSLDSGGHEQYF	TGTGCCAGCAGCTTAGATTCGGGGGGGCACGAGCAGTACTTC
16	-	-	TRBV29-1	TRBJ1-5	CSVEEVRGGGNQPQHF	TGCAGCGTTGAAGAGGTCAGGGGAGGGGGCAATCAGCCCCAGCATTTT
13	-	-	TRBV13	TRBJ1-1	CASSSQGEAEAFF	TGTGCCAGCAGCTCTCAGGGTGAAGCTGAAGCTTTCTTT
15	-	TRBD2	TRBV13	TRBJ2-2	CASSLSGDHTGELFF	TGTGCCAGCAGCTTAAGCGGGGACCACACCGGGGAGCTGTTTTTT
14	-	-	TRBV30	TRBJ2-1	CAWNRAGSRNEQFF	TGTGCCTGGAATCGGGCGGGGAGTAGGAATGAGCAGTTCTTC
16	-	-	TRBV2	TRBJ1-3	CASIGHPDPIGNTIYF	TGTGCCAGCATTGGTCATCCCGATCCTATTGGAAACACCATATATTTT
16	few	TRBD2	TRBV5-1	TRBJ2-1	CASTTLAGGLYNEQFF	TGCGCCAGCACCACCTTAGCGGGAGGACTTTACAATGAGCAGTTCTTC